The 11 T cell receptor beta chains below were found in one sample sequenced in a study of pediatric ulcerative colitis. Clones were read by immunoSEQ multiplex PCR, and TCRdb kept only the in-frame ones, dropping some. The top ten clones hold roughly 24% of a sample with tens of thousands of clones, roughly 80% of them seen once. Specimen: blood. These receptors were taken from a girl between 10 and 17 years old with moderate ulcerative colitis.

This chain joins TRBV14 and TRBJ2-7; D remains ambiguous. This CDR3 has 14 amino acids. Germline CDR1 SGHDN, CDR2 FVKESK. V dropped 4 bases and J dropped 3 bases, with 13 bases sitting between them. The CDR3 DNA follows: TGTGCCAGCAGCCCCCGGACGGTGAGCTACGAGCAGTACTTC. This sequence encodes CASSPRTVSYEQYF.

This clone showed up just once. The CDR3 region is CASSEVLGAFF. DNA for the CDR3: TGTGCCAGCAGTGAGGTCCTTGGAGCTTTCTTT. J is TRBJ1-1 and V is TRBV6-1; D gene ambiguous. Germline V CDR1 and CDR2: MNHNS, SASEGT. The CDR3 length is 11 residues. V was cut by 3 bases and J by 10 bases, with 9 bases left in between.

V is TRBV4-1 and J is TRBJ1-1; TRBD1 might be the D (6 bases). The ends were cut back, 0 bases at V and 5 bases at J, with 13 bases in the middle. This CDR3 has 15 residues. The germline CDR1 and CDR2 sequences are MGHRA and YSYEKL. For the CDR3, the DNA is TGCGCCAGCAGCCAAGATATTAGGGGGATTACTGAAGCTTTCTTT. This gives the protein CASSQDIRGITEAFF.

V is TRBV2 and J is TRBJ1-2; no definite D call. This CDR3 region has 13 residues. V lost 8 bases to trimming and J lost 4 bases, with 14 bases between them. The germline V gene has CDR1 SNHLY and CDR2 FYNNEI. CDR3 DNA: TGTGCCAGCCGCAAAGGTGTTATCTATGGCTACACCTTC. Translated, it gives CASRKGVIYGYTF.

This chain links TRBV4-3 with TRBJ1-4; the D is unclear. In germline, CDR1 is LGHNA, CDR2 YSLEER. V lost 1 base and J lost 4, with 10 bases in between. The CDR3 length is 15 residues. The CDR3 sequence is CASSQASGRNEKLFF. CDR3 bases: TGCGCCAGCAGCCAAGCGAGTGGACGTAATGAAAAACTGTTTTTT.

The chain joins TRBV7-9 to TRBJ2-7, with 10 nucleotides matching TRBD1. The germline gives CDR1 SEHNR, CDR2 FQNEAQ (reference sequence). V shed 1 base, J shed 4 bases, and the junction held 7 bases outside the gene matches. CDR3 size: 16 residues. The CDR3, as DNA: TGTGCCAGCAGCTTAGACTTGGGACAGGGGATGTACGAGCAGTACTTC. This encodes CASSLDLGQGMYEQYF.

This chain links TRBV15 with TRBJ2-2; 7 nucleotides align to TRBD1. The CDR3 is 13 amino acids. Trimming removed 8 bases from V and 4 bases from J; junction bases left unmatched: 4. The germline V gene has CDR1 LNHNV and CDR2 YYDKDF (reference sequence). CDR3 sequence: CATGYRGTGELFF. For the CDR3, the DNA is TGTGCCACCGGTTACAGGGGCACCGGGGAGCTGTTTTTT. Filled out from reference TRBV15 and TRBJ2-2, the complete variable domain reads DAMVIQNPRYQVTQFGKPVTLSCSQTLNHNVMYWYQQKSSQAPKLLFHYYDKDFNNEADTPDNFQSRRPNTSFCFLDIRSPGLGDTAMYLCATGYRGTGELFFGEGSRLTVL.

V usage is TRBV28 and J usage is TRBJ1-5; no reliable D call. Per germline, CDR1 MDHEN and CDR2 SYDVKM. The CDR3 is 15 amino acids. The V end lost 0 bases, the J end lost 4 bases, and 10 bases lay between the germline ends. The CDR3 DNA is TGTGCCAGCAGTTTATGGCAGGACGCAAATCAGCCCCAGCATTTT. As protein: CASSLWQDANQPQHF.

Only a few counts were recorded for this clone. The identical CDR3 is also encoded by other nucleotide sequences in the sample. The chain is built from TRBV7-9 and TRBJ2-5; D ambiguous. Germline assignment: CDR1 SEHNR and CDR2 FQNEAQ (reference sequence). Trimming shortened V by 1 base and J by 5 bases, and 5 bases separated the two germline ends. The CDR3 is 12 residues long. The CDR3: CASSLGPETQYF. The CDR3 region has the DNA TGTGCCAGCAGCTTAGGTCCGGAGACCCAGTACTTC.

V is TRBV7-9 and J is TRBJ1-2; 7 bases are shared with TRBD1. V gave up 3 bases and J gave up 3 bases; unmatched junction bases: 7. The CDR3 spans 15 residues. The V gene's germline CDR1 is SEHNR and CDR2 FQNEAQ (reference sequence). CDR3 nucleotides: TGTGCCAGCAGCTTTGAAGGGGGCTGGGACTATGGCTACACCTTC. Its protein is CASSFEGGWDYGYTF.

CDR3 in amino acids: CASSHEALLAETQYF. The CDR3 DNA is TGCGCCAGCAGCCATGAGGCACTCCTCGCCGAGACCCAGTACTTC. This rearrangement joins TRBV5-1 to TRBJ2-5; D remains unclear. CDR1 SGHRS and CDR2 YFSETQ come from the germline V gene. V was trimmed by 4 bases and J by 5 bases, leaving 18 bases between them. The CDR3 covers 15 residues. Supplemented by reference TRBV5-1 and TRBJ2-5, the full variable domain reads KAGVTQTPRYLIKTRGQQVTLSCSPISGHRSVSWYQQTPGQGLQFLFEYFSETQRNKGNFPGRFSGRQFSNSRSEMNVSTLELGDSALYLCASSHEALLAETQYFGPGTRLLVL.